A single sample gave rise to the 30 T cell receptor beta chains below, sequenced in a study of T cell responses to AZD1222 COVID-19 vaccine (dated by TCRdb to the early 2020s). Libraries came from the immunoSEQ multiplex PCR assay. TCRdb holds this immuneACCESS table with in-frame rearrangements only. Some clones are missing; in checked studies, unresolved V genes explain under half, and the rest has no known cause. In this sample the table shows 150,000 or so clones, around 89% of which occur a single time. Of the sample, 3.5% to 4.5% is held by the ten largest clones. The label giving this sample's time point can be read as: about 28 days (+/-7) after the second vaccine dose. What the treatment or condition label conveys for this sample: meningococcal conjugate vaccine given as trial control. Sample: peripheral blood, taken 28 days after the second dose of the MenACWY control vaccine. The receptor source for this set is an adult who received the MenACWY meningococcal vaccine as a control.

Here the CDR3 DNA reads TGCGCCAGCAGCTTGAATCCCCCCACCTACGAGCAGTACTTC. This encodes CASSLNPPTYEQYF. This chain links TRBV5-1 with TRBJ2-7, with D unresolved. The V gene's germline CDR1 is SGHRS and CDR2 YFSETQ. Trimming shortened V by 1 base and J by 2 bases, and 10 bases separated the two germline ends. The CDR3 runs to 14 residues.

This chain uses TRBV6-5 with TRBJ1-1; D gene ambiguous. In germline, CDR1 is MNHEY, CDR2 SVGAGI. V was clipped by 2 bases and J by 4 bases, with 8 bases between them. The CDR3 is made up of 13 amino acids. The chain's CDR3 is CASSYSRLTEAFF. The CDR3 DNA reads TGTGCCAGCAGTTACAGCCGGCTCACTGAAGCTTTCTTT.

This clone appeared a single time. The chain has TRBV19 and TRBJ2-1; D may be TRBD2 (5 bases). Looked up from germline, CDR1 is LNHDA and CDR2 is SQIVND (reference sequence). With 3 bases removed from V and 10 bases from J, the gap between germline ends came to 13 bases. The CDR3 consists of 13 residues. The CDR3 region has the DNA TGTGCCAGTAGTATTCTTTGGGGAGAAGAGCAGTTCTTC. Encoded protein: CASSILWGEEQFF.

The genes are TRBV28 and TRBJ1-1; D not certain. Trimming took off 4 bases at V and 3 bases at J, with 15 bases between the two ends. Germline CDR1 is MDHEN and CDR2 is SYDVKM. The CDR3 is 15 residues long. The CDR3 nucleotides read TGTGCCAGCAGTTCTCGAGGGAACCGGGACACTGAAGCTTTCTTT. It codes for CASSSRGNRDTEAFF.

The chain employs TRBV2 and TRBJ2-2, with unresolved D. Trimming removed 8 bases at V and 4 bases at J, with 11 bases between. Germline V gives CDR1 SNHLY, CDR2 FYNNEI. The CDR3 has 13 residues. The DNA for the CDR3 is TGTGCCAGCTCAGTTAGCCCCACCGGGGAGCTGTTTTTT. It specifies CASSVSPTGELFF.

This clone was recorded a few times. J is TRBJ2-1 and V is TRBV19; 12 bases align to TRBD2. The germline V gene encodes CDR1 LNHDA and CDR2 SQIVND (reference sequence). V shed 2 bases and J 5 bases; nucleotides not matched to a gene: 1. This CDR3 comprises 15 residues. The DNA of the CDR3 is TGTGCCAGTAGTATAACTAGCGGGAGGAACAATGAGCAGTTCTTC. Amino acid sequence: CASSITSGRNNEQFF. The full variable domain, its missing parts supplied by reference TRBV19 and TRBJ2-1, is DGGITQSPKYLFRKEGQNVTLSCEQNLNHDAMYWYRQDPGQGLRLIYYSQIVNDFQKGDIAEGYSVSREKKESFPLTVTSAQKNPTAFYLCASSITSGRNNEQFFGPGTRLTVL.

The rearrangement joins TRBV28 to TRBJ2-6; the D gene is possibly TRBD2 (6 bases). Germline values: CDR1 MDHEN, CDR2 SYDVKM. V was shortened by 4 bases and J by 1 base, with 11 bases between the two germline ends. CDR3 size: 16 residues. The CDR3 protein is CASSSAGESGANVLTF. CDR3 DNA: TGTGCCAGCAGTTCAGCGGGCGAATCTGGGGCCAACGTCCTGACTTTC.

J is TRBJ2-1 and V is TRBV4-3, with 10 bases that match TRBD2. The CDR3 contains 15 residues. Unmatched junction bases numbered 6, after V lost 6 bases and J lost 4 bases. The germline V gene has CDR1 LGHNA and CDR2 YSLEER. The CDR3 sequence: CASSLSGRYYNEQFF. In DNA, the CDR3 is TGCGCCAGCAGTCTTAGCGGGAGGTATTACAATGAGCAGTTCTTC.

This sequence joins TRBV9 and TRBJ1-4; D is unclear. This CDR3 is 14 amino acids long. CDR1 is SGDLS and CDR2 is YYNGEE in the germline V gene. Deletions cut 4 bases from V and 15 bases from J, with 22 bases between. The chain's CDR3 is CASSRDTTITTLFF. The CDR3 DNA is TGTGCCAGCAGCCGCGACACGACGATCACTACTTTGTTTTTT.

The chain recombines TRBV30 with TRBJ2-2; 9 bases align to TRBD2. The CDR3 runs to 16 residues. Losses at the gene ends were 2 bases for V and 4 bases for J; bases not matched to a gene: 8. Germline V gene data show CDR1 as GTSNPN and CDR2 as SVGIG (reference sequence). CDR3 nucleotide sequence: TGTGCCTGGAGTACGATAGCGGGAGCTAGCACCGGGGAGCTGTTTTTT. Its translation: CAWSTIAGASTGELFF. The complete variable domain, with remaining parts taken from reference TRBV30 and TRBJ2-2, reads SQTIHQWPATLVQPVGSPLSLECTVEGTSNPNLYWYRQAAGRGLQLLFYSVGIGQISSEVPQNLSASRPQDRQFILSSKKLLLSDSGFYLCAWSTIAGASTGELFFGEGSRLTVL.

V usage is TRBV6-1 and J usage is TRBJ1-1; D not certain. CDR3 length: 13 amino acids. The V end was cut by 7 bases, the J end by 3 bases, with 12 bases between. CDR1 MNHNS and CDR2 SASEGT come from the germline V gene. CDR3 nucleotide sequence: TGTGCCAGCATCTCCCTCTCGGACACTGAAGCTTTCTTT. Protein: CASISLSDTEAFF.

This clone was seen just once. The genes are TRBV28 and TRBJ1-5; unclear D gene. Trimming shortened V by 4 bases and J by 4 bases, and 11 bases separated the two germline ends. The length of the CDR3 is 14 residues. Per the germline V gene, CDR1 is MDHEN and CDR2 is SYDVKM. For the CDR3, the DNA is TGTGCCAGCAGTTACAGTAGGGCTAATCAGCCCCAGCATTTT. Translation gives CASSYSRANQPQHF.

V gene TRBV7-3 combines with J gene TRBJ2-1; the D is unclear. In germline, CDR1 is SGHTA, CDR2 FQGTGA. The CDR3 has 13 amino acids. The germline V and J ends were trimmed by 2 bases and 12 bases, with 14 bases remaining between them. CDR3 bases: TGTGCCAGCAGCTTAGGGTTGCGGCGTGGGCAGTTCTTC. This encodes CASSLGLRRGQFF.

This chain's CDR3 is CASSLGNYEQYF. The CDR3, as DNA: TGTGCCAGCAGCCTTGGGAACTACGAGCAGTACTTC. The chain links TRBV5-8 to TRBJ2-7, with D uncertain. The CDR3 spans 12 residues. From germline, CDR1 is SGHTS and CDR2 YDEGEE. The V and J ends lost 4 bases and 3 bases respectively, with 8 bases between them.

The J gene is TRBJ1-6, the V gene TRBV2; D is possibly TRBD1 (6 bases). Germline values: CDR1 SNHLY, CDR2 FYNNEI. The CDR3 is made up of 14 amino acids. V was clipped by 6 bases and J by 8 bases, with 14 bases between them. CDR3 DNA: TGTGCCAGCAGAATCAGGGGATCGGATTCACCCCTCCACTTT. Amino acid sequence: CASRIRGSDSPLHF.

V and J are TRBV9 and TRBJ1-5; D perhaps matches TRBD1 (6 bases). Trimming pared 4 bases from V and 7 bases from J, leaving 12 bases between. The CDR3 extends over 13 amino acids. Germline V gene data show CDR1 as SGDLS and CDR2 as YYNGEE. The CDR3 loop is CASSPRGIQPQHF. Here the CDR3 DNA reads TGTGCCAGCAGCCCGAGGGGGATCCAGCCCCAGCATTTT.

The rearrangement links TRBV30 to TRBJ1-1; 10 nucleotides agree with TRBD1. This CDR3 spans 15 amino acids. Losses at the gene ends were 2 bases for V and 6 bases for J; bases not matched to a gene: 9. Per the germline V gene, CDR1 is GTSNPN and CDR2 is SVGIG (reference sequence). CDR3 protein: CAWSPAPGQGAEAFF. The CDR3 coding sequence is TGTGCCTGGAGTCCCGCCCCTGGACAGGGGGCTGAAGCTTTCTTT.

The rearrangement uses TRBV9 and TRBJ2-2; unclear D gene. The V gene's germline CDR1 is SGDLS and CDR2 YYNGEE. Trimming took 5 bases from V and 2 from J, leaving 7 bases between them. The CDR3 length is 13 residues. This CDR3 is CASRHGNTGELFF. The CDR3 bases are TGTGCCAGCAGGCACGGAAACACCGGGGAGCTGTTTTTT.

Turning to this clone: Its ends do not fully match the called genes, so a read error is possible. The chain carries TRBV6-2 or TRBV6-3 and TRBJ1-2; a possible D gene is TRBD1 (5 bases). Germline V lookup: CDR1 MNHEY, CDR2 SVGEGT. The CDR3 is 11 residues long. The CDR3 spells CASSARDGDVF. As DNA, the CDR3 is TGTGCCAGCAGTGCCCGGGACGGGGACGTCTTC.

J is TRBJ1-2 and V is TRBV6-5; 7 positions match TRBD1. This CDR3 is 13 amino acids long. V lost 5 bases to trimming and J lost 3 bases; unmatched junction nucleotides: 3. The germline gives CDR1 MNHEY, CDR2 SVGAGI. The CDR3 region is CASSPGGYYGYTF. The DNA of the CDR3 is TGTGCCAGCAGTCCAGGGGGTTACTATGGCTACACCTTC.

V is TRBV30 and J is TRBJ1-1; D remains ambiguous. The germline CDR1 and CDR2 sequences are GTSNPN and SVGIG (reference sequence). Deletions cut 4 bases from V and 1 base from J, with 7 bases between. CDR3 length equals 12 residues. CDR3 in amino acids: CAWNEPNTEAFF. CDR3 nucleotide sequence: TGTGCCTGGAACGAACCGAACACTGAAGCTTTCTTT. Using reference TRBV30 and TRBJ1-1 for the parts outside the CDR3, the full variable domain is SQTIHQWPATLVQPVGSPLSLECTVEGTSNPNLYWYRQAAGRGLQLLFYSVGIGQISSEVPQNLSASRPQDRQFILSSKKLLLSDSGFYLCAWNEPNTEAFFGQGTRLTVV.

Only one count was recorded for this clone. The chain couples TRBV28 to TRBJ1-6; D is ambiguous. Between the trimmed V and J ends, which lost 2 bases and 4 bases, there was a span of 9 bases. Germline CDR1 MDHEN, CDR2 SYDVKM. The CDR3 runs 15 residues. The CDR3 is CASSLNTGYNSPLHF. The CDR3 DNA is TGTGCCAGCAGTTTAAATACGGGTTATAATTCACCCCTCCACTTT.

The rearrangement uses TRBV7-2 and TRBJ1-5, with TRBD1 matching over 9 bases. Germline CDR1 SGHTA, CDR2 FQGNSA. The junction had 7 bases not matched to a gene; V was cut back by 4 bases and J by 3 bases. The CDR3 is 16 residues long. The CDR3 DNA reads TGTGCCAGCAGCTGGGTAGGGGACAGGGCCAATCAGCCCCAGCATTTT. Protein sequence: CASSWVGDRANQPQHF.

The chain combines TRBV24-1 with TRBJ2-3; D remains unclear. This CDR3 comprises 11 residues. Germline assignment: CDR1 KGHDR and CDR2 SFDVKD. V was cut by 3 bases and J by 8 bases, with 5 bases left in between. CDR3 in DNA: TGTGCCACCAGTGATCCCCGTACGCAGTATTTT. Translated, it gives CATSDPRTQYF.

This clone came up a few times. The V and J genes are TRBV24-1 and TRBJ2-5; D unclear. Germline CDR1 reads KGHDR; CDR2 reads SFDVKD. The V and J ends lost 9 bases and 5 bases respectively, with 21 bases between them. The CDR3 extends over 15 amino acids. The CDR3 loop reads CATSLRHTMGETQYF. The CDR3 DNA is TGTGCCACCTCCCTGAGACACACGATGGGGGAGACCCAGTACTTC.

The chain has TRBV6-5 and TRBJ1-5; D possibly corresponds to TRBD1 (5 bases). Germline V lookup: CDR1 MNHEY, CDR2 SVGAGI. The CDR3 sequence is 14 residues long. The V end lost 5 bases, the J end lost 0 bases, and 8 bases lay between the germline ends. CDR3 loop: CASSHRNSNQPQHF. CDR3 in DNA: TGTGCCAGCAGTCACAGGAATAGCAATCAGCCCCAGCATTTT.

V and J are TRBV27 and TRBJ2-1; the D gene is possibly TRBD2 (5 bases). The CDR3 consists of 11 residues. Germline V lookup: CDR1 MNHEY, CDR2 SMNVEV (reference sequence). V was clipped by 5 bases and J by 15 bases, with 14 bases between them. CDR3 residues: CASSPLAPGFF. The CDR3 DNA is TGTGCCAGCAGTCCGCTAGCCCCAGGGTTCTTC.

The sample holds one count of this clone. The chain couples TRBV30 to TRBJ1-2; a possible D gene is TRBD1 (6 bases). Trimming took off 3 bases at V and 3 bases at J, with 11 bases between the two ends. The CDR3 extends over 13 amino acids. Germline V gene sequence: CDR1 GTSNPN, CDR2 SVGIG (reference sequence). The CDR3 bases are TGTGCCTGGAGCGGGGGCAGGGACTATGGCTACACCTTC. Translating it yields CAWSGGRDYGYTF.

The chain has TRBV27 and TRBJ1-1; D is unclear. Germline CDR1 and CDR2: MNHEY and SMNVEV (reference sequence). V lost 2 bases and J 6 bases, leaving 10 bases between the germline ends. The CDR3 has 13 residues. The CDR3 region has the DNA TGTGCCAGCAGTTTAAACAGCGGCGCTGAAGCTTTCTTT. Its protein product is CASSLNSGAEAFF.

As to this clone: The likely explanation is a read error, given a far larger clone one base away. Within the sample, other DNA sequences also encode this same CDR3. The chain has TRBV12-3 or TRBV12-4 and TRBJ2-5; D gene unclear. Trimming pared 1 base from V and 5 bases from J, leaving 2 bases between. The CDR3 is made up of 11 amino acids. Here the CDR3 reads CASSLGETQYF. Here the CDR3 DNA reads TGTGCCAGCAGTTTAGGGGAGACCCAGTACTTC.